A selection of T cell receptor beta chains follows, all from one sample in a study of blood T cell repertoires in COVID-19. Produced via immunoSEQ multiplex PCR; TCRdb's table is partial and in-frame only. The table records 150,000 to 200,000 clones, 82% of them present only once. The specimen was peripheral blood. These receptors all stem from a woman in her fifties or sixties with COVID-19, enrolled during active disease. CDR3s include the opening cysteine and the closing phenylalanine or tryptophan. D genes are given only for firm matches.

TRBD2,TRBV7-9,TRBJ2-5,CASSATSGQETQYF,TGTGCCAGCAGCGCTACTAGCGGGCAAGAGACCCAGTACTTC
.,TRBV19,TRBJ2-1,CASTPAGAVNEQFF,TGTGCCAGTACTCCGGCGGGGGCGGTTAATGAGCAGTTCTTC
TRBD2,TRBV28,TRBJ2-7,CASSLREGWSYEQYF,TGTGCCAGCAGTTTAAGGGAGGGGTGGTCCTACGAGCAGTACTTC
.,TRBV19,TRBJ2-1,CASSPTGRGFPNEQFF,TGTGCCAGTAGTCCCACCGGCAGGGGCTTCCCCAATGAGCAGTTCTTC
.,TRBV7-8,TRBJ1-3,CASSPTRIYRASGNTIYF,TGTGCCAGCAGCCCTACCAGAATTTACAGGGCTTCTGGAAACACCATATATTTT
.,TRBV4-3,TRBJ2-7,CASSQAQGPSYEQYF,TGCGCCAGCAGCCAAGCGCAGGGGCCTTCCTACGAGCAGTACTTC
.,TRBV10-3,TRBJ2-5,CAISESEAGAQKTQYF,TGTGCCATCAGTGAGTCTGAGGCAGGGGCCCAAAAGACCCAGTACTTC
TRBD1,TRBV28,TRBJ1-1,CASSSAIGTGSAEAFF,TGTGCCAGCAGTTCGGCCATCGGGACAGGGAGTGCTGAAGCTTTCTTT
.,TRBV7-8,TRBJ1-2,CASSLAGGGTTNYGYTF,TGTGCCAGCAGCTTAGCGGGAGGAGGCACCACTAACTATGGCTACACCTTC
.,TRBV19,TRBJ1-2,CASTYGQGPYTF,TGTGCCAGTACCTATGGGCAGGGCCCATACACCTTC
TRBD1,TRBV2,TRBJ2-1,CASRLGRTGALNEQFF,TGTGCCAGCAGATTAGGACGGACAGGGGCTCTTAATGAGCAGTTCTTC
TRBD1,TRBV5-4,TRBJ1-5,CASSLYVGQLYSNQPQHF,TGTGCCAGCAGCTTGTATGTGGGACAGCTTTATAGCAATCAGCCCCAGCATTTT
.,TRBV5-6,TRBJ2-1,CASSRSTASSYNEQFF,TGTGCCAGCAGCCGTTCGACAGCCAGCTCCTACAATGAGCAGTTCTTC
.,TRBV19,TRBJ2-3,CASSPTLERDTQYF,TGTGCCAGTAGCCCGACTCTAGAACGGGATACGCAGTATTTT
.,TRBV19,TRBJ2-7,CASSMRDRSYEQYF,TGTGCCAGTAGTATGCGGGACCGTTCCTACGAGCAGTACTTC